This T cell receptor (beta chain) was recorded in a study of shared clonotypes between healthy human individuals. Genomic DNA belonging to each subset was distributed in equal measure over several immunoSEQ plates. Measured with immunoSEQ multiplex PCR; TCRdb has only the in-frame clones, and not every one. The sample shows about 2.4 million clones, roughly 93% of them seen only once. This clone was counted between two and nine times. V was cut by 0 bases and J by 2 bases, with 7 bases left in between. The germline CDR1 and CDR2 sequences are MDHEN and SYDVKM. The CDR3 extends over 14 amino acids. The sequence derives from a man between 18 and 29 years old in good health. Some clones in this sample may be carry-over from other donors' samples. The rearrangement uses TRBV28 and TRBJ1-1, with D maybe TRBD1 (6 bases). Material for sequencing was naive CD4+ T cells from PBMCs. This sample's subset: CD45RA+ positively selected. The chain's CDR3 is CASSLWDSNTEAFF. Here the CDR3 DNA reads TGTGCCAGCAGTTTATGGGACAGCAACACTGAAGCTTTCTTT.